These T cell receptor beta chains were read from a single sample in a study of high-grade serous ovarian cancer treatment subgroups. Assay used: immunoSEQ multiplex PCR; TCRdb lists only in-frame clones, some missing. The sample comprises around 30,000 clones, about 80% of which are singletons, and roughly 2.2% rests with the top ten. Sequencing input: tumor tissue. The source is a human donor with high-grade serous ovarian cancer. The CDR3 runs from the conserved cysteine through the conserved F or W. The D gene is left open where the match is weak. Clone size is stated in some rows and not others, as once, few, many or a class when expanded.

NA TRBJ2-3 NA TRBV7-9 CASRSVLNTQYF TGTGCCAGCAGGTCCGTGTTGAATACGCAGTATTTT
NA TRBJ1-4 NA TRBV5-1 CASSLWGEDPDEKLFF TGCGCCAGCAGCTTGTGGGGCGAGGATCCGGATGAAAAACTGTTTTTT
NA TRBJ2-1 NA TRBV10-3 CAISSQGGRGNEQFF TGTGCCATCAGTTCCCAGGGGGGGAGAGGTAATGAGCAGTTCTTC
NA TRBJ2-4 NA TRBV6-1 CASSDRSLAKNIQYF TGTGCCAGCAGTGACAGAAGTCTGGCCAAAAACATTCAGTACTTC
NA TRBJ2-1 TRBD1 TRBV7-8 CASSSDRGDEQFF TGTGCCAGCAGCTCGGACAGGGGCGATGAGCAGTTCTTC
NA TRBJ2-1 NA TRBV29-1 CSVRPRGNEQFF TGCAGCGTGCGACCTAGGGGGAATGAGCAGTTCTTC
NA TRBJ2-1 NA TRBV5-1 CASSFHIGGGPRNEQFF TGCGCCAGCAGCTTCCATATAGGGGGAGGGCCACGGAATGAGCAGTTCTTC
NA TRBJ2-7 TRBD2 TRBV10-3 CAISGLTAGGLGEQYF TGTGCCATCAGTGGTCTTACAGCGGGAGGCTTGGGGGAGCAGTACTTC
NA TRBJ2-1 NA TRBV6-5 CASSYEDPAYNEQFF TGTGCCAGCAGTTATGAGGACCCAGCCTACAATGAGCAGTTCTTC
once TRBJ2-2 NA TRBV6-5 CASSYQRLWVPGELFF TGTGCCAGCAGTTACCAGAGGCTATGGGTTCCCGGGGAGCTGTTTTTT
NA TRBJ1-1 TRBD1 TRBV6-6 CASRAATGVREAFF TGTGCCAGCAGGGCCGCGACAGGGGTTAGGGAAGCTTTCTTT
NA TRBJ1-1 NA TRBV5-5 CASSWGGEDSAEAFF TGTGCCAGCAGCTGGGGCGGGGAGGATAGCGCTGAAGCTTTCTTT
NA TRBJ2-1 TRBD2 TRBV5-1 CASSLRALAGNNEQFF TGCGCCAGCAGCCTTCGGGCCCTAGCGGGGAACAATGAGCAGTTCTTC
few TRBJ1-1 NA TRBV7-9 CASSPWTENTEAFF TGTGCCAGCAGCCCCTGGACAGAGAACACTGAAGCTTTCTTT
once TRBJ1-2 TRBD1 TRBV28 CASRPGQGASRNGYTF TGTGCCAGCAGACCGGGACAGGGGGCAAGTAGAAATGGCTACACCTTC
NA TRBJ2-1 TRBD2 TRBV25-1 CASSELASGRVNEQFF TGTGCCAGCAGTGAATTAGCTAGCGGGAGAGTCAATGAGCAGTTCTTC
NA TRBJ2-1 TRBD2 TRBV27 CASSSGRVYNEQFF TGTGCCAGCAGTAGTGGGAGGGTTTACAATGAGCAGTTCTTC
NA TRBJ1-1 NA TRBV11-2 CASSSGPNGHTEAFF TGTGCCAGCAGCTCGGGCCCCAACGGCCACACTGAAGCTTTCTTT
once TRBJ2-7 NA TRBV6-5 CASRPLTSRLYEQYF TGTGCCAGCAGGCCCTTAACTAGCCGCCTTTACGAGCAGTACTTC
NA TRBJ2-5 NA TRBV5-1 CASSFRASGETQYF TGCGCCAGCAGCTTCCGGGCTTCCGGGGAGACCCAGTACTTC
NA TRBJ1-1 NA TRBV4-1 CASSQGGGWNTEAFF TGCGCCAGCAGCCAAGGAGGGGGTTGGAACACTGAAGCTTTCTTT
NA TRBJ2-2 NA TRBV30 CAWSAYLLGGTGELFF TGTGCCTGGAGTGCCTACCTTTTAGGGGGCACCGGGGAGCTGTTTTTT
NA TRBJ2-2 NA TRBV11-3 CASSPDRLAATGELFF TGTGCCAGCAGCCCCGACAGGCTAGCAGCCACCGGGGAGCTGTTTTTT
NA TRBJ1-1 NA TRBV2 CASLEGSLNTEAFF TGTGCCAGCTTAGAGGGCAGCTTGAACACTGAAGCTTTCTTT